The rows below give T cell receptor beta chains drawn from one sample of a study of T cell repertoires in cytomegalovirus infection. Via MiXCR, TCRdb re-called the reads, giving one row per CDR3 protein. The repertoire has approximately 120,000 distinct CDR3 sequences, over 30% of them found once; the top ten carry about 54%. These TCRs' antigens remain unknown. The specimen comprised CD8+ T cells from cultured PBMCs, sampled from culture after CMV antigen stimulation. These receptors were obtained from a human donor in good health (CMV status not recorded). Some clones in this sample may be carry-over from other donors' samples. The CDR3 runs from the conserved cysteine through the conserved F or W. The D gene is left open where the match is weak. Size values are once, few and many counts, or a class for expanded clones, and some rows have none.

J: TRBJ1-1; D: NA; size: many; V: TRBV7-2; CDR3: CASSTQGSEAFF; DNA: TGTGCCAGCAGCACCCAGGGATCTGAAGCTTTCTTT
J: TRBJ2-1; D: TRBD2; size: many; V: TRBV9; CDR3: CASSVSGGNNEQFF; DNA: TGTGCCAGCAGCGTTAGCGGGGGTAACAATGAGCAGTTCTTC
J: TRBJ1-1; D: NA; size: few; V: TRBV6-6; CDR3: CASSYGGADENTEAFF; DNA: TGTGCCAGCAGTTACGGTGGGGCAGATGAGAACACTGAAGCTTTCTTT
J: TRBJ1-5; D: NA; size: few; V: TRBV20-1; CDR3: CSARGFLRGGNQPQHF; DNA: TGCAGTGCTAGAGGTTTCTTGAGGGGGGGCAATCAGCCCCAGCATTTT
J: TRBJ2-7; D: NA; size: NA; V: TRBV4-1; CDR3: CASSQAQTVSSYEQYF; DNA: TGCGCCAGCAGCCAAGCCCAGACAGTGAGCTCCTACGAGCAGTACTTC
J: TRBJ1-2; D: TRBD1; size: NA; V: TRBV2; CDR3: CASIDRGLYGYTF; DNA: TGTGCCAGCATTGACAGGGGCCTCTATGGCTACACCTTC
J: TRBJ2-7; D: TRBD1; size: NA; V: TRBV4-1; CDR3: CASSQISGTAFYEQYF; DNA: TGCGCCAGCAGCCAGATATCCGGGACAGCGTTCTACGAGCAGTACTTC
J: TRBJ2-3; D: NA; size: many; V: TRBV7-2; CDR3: CASSPGGWIGATDTQYF; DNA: TGTGCCAGCAGCCCCGGGGGCTGGATAGGGGCCACAGATACGCAGTATTTT
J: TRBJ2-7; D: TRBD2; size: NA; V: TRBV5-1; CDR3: CASSLLAGELYEQYF; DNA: TGCGCCAGCAGCCTCCTAGCGGGGGAGCTCTACGAGCAGTACTTC
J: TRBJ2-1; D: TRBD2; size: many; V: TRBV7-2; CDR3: CASSPSGGHYNEQFF; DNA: TGTGCCAGCAGCCCTAGCGGGGGACACTACAATGAGCAGTTCTTC
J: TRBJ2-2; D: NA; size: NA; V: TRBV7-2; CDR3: CASSLRGPGTYTTGELFF; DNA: TGTGCCAGCAGCCTCCGGGGCCCTGGGACTTACACCACCGGGGAGCTGTTTTTT
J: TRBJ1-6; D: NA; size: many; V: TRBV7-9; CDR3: CASNVGAGGGLGSPLHF; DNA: TGTGCCAGCAATGTAGGGGCTGGAGGAGGGCTCGGTTCACCCCTCCACTTT
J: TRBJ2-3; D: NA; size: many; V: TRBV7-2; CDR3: CASSFHESTDTQYF; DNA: TGTGCCAGCAGCTTCCACGAAAGCACAGATACGCAGTATTTT
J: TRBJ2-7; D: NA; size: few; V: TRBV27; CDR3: CASSLTEAYEQYF; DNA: TGTGCCAGCAGTTTAACGGAGGCCTACGAGCAGTACTTC